The rows below give T cell receptor beta chains drawn from one sample of a study of cytomegalovirus exposure and HLA in healthy donors. The protocol was immunoSEQ multiplex PCR, while the TCRdb copy is restricted to in-frame clones and leaves out a portion. The sample consists of about 200,000 clones, approximately 70% of them appearing once. Sequencing used PBMCs. Receptor source: a man aged 40-49 years in good health and CMV-seropositive. Both conserved end residues are part of each CDR3. A D gene is named only where the DNA matches it firmly. Rows may omit the clone size; those that give it use once, few, many or a size class.

J | V | D | size | CDR3 | DNA
TRBJ1-1 | TRBV12-5 | TRBD1 | once | CASGCGQGARTEAFF | TGTGCTAGTGGATGCGGACAGGGGGCGAGAACTGAAGCTTTCTTT
TRBJ2-1 | TRBV5-1 | TRBD2 | NA | CASSLALGTSGGSEQFF | TGCGCCAGCAGCTTGGCCCTGGGGACTAGCGGGGGAAGCGAGCAGTTCTTC
TRBJ2-3 | TRBV10-3 | TRBD2 | NA | CAVRGTSGVGNTQYF | TGTGCCGTGCGGGGGACTAGCGGGGTGGGGAATACGCAGTATTTT
TRBJ1-2 | TRBV9 | TRBD1 | NA | CASSVGQSYGYTF | TGTGCCAGCAGCGTGGGACAGTCCTATGGCTACACCTTC
TRBJ1-5 | TRBV19 | TRBD1 | few | CASSIVHRGSNQPQHF | TGTGCCAGTAGTATAGTCCACAGGGGCTCAAATCAGCCCCAGCATTTT
TRBJ1-6 | TRBV5-1 | TRBD1 | NA | CASSAGTGGRSPLHF | TGCGCCAGCAGCGCCGGGACAGGGGGCAGATCACCCCTCCACTTT
TRBJ2-1 | TRBV2 | TRBD1 | NA | CASSRDRADYNEQFF | TGTGCCAGCAGTCGGGACAGGGCTGACTACAATGAGCAGTTCTTC
TRBJ2-7 | TRBV27 | NA | NA | CASSFQQGTYEQYF | TGTGCCAGCAGTTTTCAACAGGGCACCTACGAGCAGTACTTC
TRBJ1-6 | TRBV18 | TRBD1 | NA | CASSPQTGVNSPLHF | TGTGCCAGCTCACCACAGACAGGGGTAAATTCACCCCTCCACTTT
TRBJ2-1 | TRBV7-7 | NA | NA | CASSLDGSSSYNEQFF | TGTGCCAGCAGCTTAGATGGTAGCAGCTCCTACAATGAGCAGTTCTTC
TRBJ1-2 | TRBV7-8 | NA | NA | CASSLGLVPDYGYTF | TGTGCCAGCAGCTTAGGGTTAGTTCCTGACTATGGCTACACCTTC
TRBJ2-2 | TRBV18 | NA | NA | CASSPFQTTGGLFF | TGTGCCAGCTCACCCTTCCAAACCACCGGGGGGCTGTTTTTT
TRBJ1-2 | TRBV9 | TRBD1 | few | CASSASQGTYGYTF | TGTGCCAGCAGCGCATCACAGGGGACCTATGGCTACACCTTC
TRBJ2-7 | TRBV6-5 | NA | NA | CASSYERSSYEQYF | TGTGCCAGCAGTTACGAAAGGAGCTCCTACGAGCAGTACTTC
TRBJ2-1 | TRBV5-1 | TRBD2 | NA | CASSLLAGEGNEQFF | TGCGCCAGCAGCTTGCTAGCGGGGGAGGGGAATGAGCAGTTCTTC
TRBJ1-3 | TRBV4-1 | NA | NA | CASSQDRGNTIYF | TGCGCCAGCAGCCAAGATCGGGGAAACACCATATATTTT
TRBJ2-7 | TRBV7-3 | TRBD2 | once | CASSLIASGGLSYEQYF | TGTGCCAGCAGCTTAATAGCTAGCGGGGGACTCTCCTACGAGCAGTACTTC
TRBJ2-5 | TRBV5-4 | TRBD2 | few | CASSYLAGGRETQYF | TGTGCCAGCAGCTACTTAGCGGGGGGGCGAGAGACCCAGTACTTC
TRBJ2-1 | TRBV5-8 | TRBD2 | NA | CANRLAGGPSYNEQFF | TGTGCCAACCGACTAGCGGGGGGGCCCTCCTACAATGAGCAGTTCTTC
TRBJ2-5 | TRBV27 | NA | NA | CASSLLAGGETQYF | TGTGCCAGCAGTTTATTAGCCGGGGGAGAGACCCAGTACTTC
TRBJ1-2 | TRBV6-6 | NA | NA | CASRPEAGRANYGYTF | TGTGCCAGCAGGCCCGAGGCGGGTCGAGCTAACTATGGCTACACCTTC
TRBJ2-7 | TRBV29-1 | NA | few | CSVVTSYSYEQYF | TGCAGCGTTGTGACATCTTACTCCTACGAGCAGTACTTC
TRBJ1-3 | TRBV6-1 | NA | few | CASGGFGTGNTIYF | TGTGCCAGCGGGGGCTTCGGAACTGGAAACACCATATATTTT
TRBJ1-1 | TRBV4-1 | NA | few | CASSQDNSRNTEAFF | TGCGCCAGCAGCCAAGATAACAGTAGGAACACTGAAGCTTTCTTT
TRBJ1-4 | TRBV13 | TRBD1 | NA | CASSLRQGSNEKLFF | TGTGCCAGCAGCCTCAGACAGGGCTCTAATGAAAAACTGTTTTTT
TRBJ1-1 | TRBV11-2 | NA | NA | CASSPSPDRYYTEAFF | TGTGCCAGCAGCCCCTCCCCCGACAGGTATTACACTGAAGCTTTCTTT
TRBJ2-3 | TRBV29-1 | NA | NA | CSVSGRGTDTQYF | TGCAGCGTTAGCGGAAGGGGCACAGATACGCAGTATTTT
TRBJ2-7 | TRBV6-1 | TRBD1 | NA | CASSEVHGTGTYEQYF | TGTGCCAGCAGTGAAGTGCACGGGACAGGGACCTACGAGCAGTACTTC
TRBJ1-6 | TRBV6-1 | NA | once | CASSFRGGRSPLHF | TGTGCCAGCAGTTTTAGGGGGGGGCGGTCACCCCTCCACTTT
TRBJ1-1 | TRBV6-5 | NA | few | CASSRDSGRLGEAFF | TGTGCCAGCAGTCGCGACTCAGGGAGGTTGGGTGAAGCTTTCTTT
TRBJ2-5 | TRBV7-2 | TRBD2 | once | CASSLRASGGERETQYF | TGTGCCAGCAGCTTAAGGGCTAGCGGGGGAGAGAGGGAGACCCAGTACTTC
TRBJ2-6 | TRBV13 | TRBD1 | NA | CASSSGTGISGANVLTF | TGTGCCAGCAGCTCCGGGACAGGGATCTCTGGGGCCAACGTCCTGACTTTC
TRBJ2-7 | TRBV7-8 | TRBD1 | NA | CASSLKGTGGYEQYF | TGTGCCAGCAGCTTAAAAGGGACAGGGGGATACGAGCAGTACTTC
TRBJ1-1 | TRBV2 | NA | few | CASRRGVTEAFF | TGTGCCAGCAGGCGGGGGGTCACTGAAGCTTTCTTT
TRBJ1-2 | TRBV18 | NA | NA | CASSPLQGNGYTF | TGTGCCAGCTCACCACTACAGGGTAATGGCTACACCTTC
TRBJ1-1 | TRBV9 | NA | NA | CASSENLASGNTEAFF | TGTGCCAGCAGCGAGAATCTGGCTAGTGGGAACACTGAAGCTTTCTTT
TRBJ2-7 | TRBV7-6 | NA | NA | CASSFFSQGPSYEQYF | TGTGCCAGCAGCTTCTTTTCCCAGGGTCCATCCTACGAGCAGTACTTC
TRBJ2-7 | TRBV6-6 | NA | NA | CASSYRDPYEQYF | TGTGCCAGCAGTTACCGGGATCCCTACGAGCAGTACTTC
TRBJ1-1 | TRBV5-4 | NA | NA | CASSLGQMNTEAFF | TGTGCCAGCAGCTTGGGACAGATGAACACTGAAGCTTTCTTT
TRBJ2-1 | TRBV10-2 | TRBD2 | NA | CASRTSGGIYNEQFF | TGCGCCAGTCGGACTAGCGGGGGGATCTACAATGAGCAGTTCTTC
TRBJ2-1 | TRBV5-6 | TRBD2 | once | CASSLEGTSGGGQFF | TGTGCCAGCAGCTTGGAAGGGACTAGCGGGGGTGGGCAGTTCTTC
TRBJ1-4 | TRBV13 | TRBD1 | once | CASSIGTGNEKLFF | TGTGCCAGCAGTATCGGGACAGGGAATGAAAAACTGTTTTTT
TRBJ2-7 | TRBV7-2 | TRBD1 | NA | CASSLGGQGKYEQYF | TGTGCCAGCAGCTTAGGAGGACAGGGAAAGTACGAGCAGTACTTC
TRBJ1-1 | TRBV11-3 | NA | NA | CASSLSVNTEAFF | TGTGCCAGCAGCTTGTCGGTAAACACTGAAGCTTTCTTT
TRBJ1-6 | TRBV2 | NA | NA | CASSETVINSPLHF | TGTGCCAGCAGTGAGACAGTAATTAATTCACCCCTCCACTTT
TRBJ1-2 | TRBV29-1 | NA | NA | CSVEAGEDGYTF | TGCAGCGTTGAGGCGGGGGAGGACGGCTACACCTTC
TRBJ2-3 | TRBV7-8 | NA | few | CASSLGAGDSDTQYF | TGTGCCAGCAGCTTAGGAGCAGGGGATTCAGATACGCAGTATTTT
TRBJ1-2 | TRBV7-2 | NA | NA | CASSPIEAGVYGYTF | TGTGCCAGCAGCCCCATAGAGGCAGGGGTTTATGGCTACACCTTC